The 21 T cell receptor beta chains reported below all come from one sample, sequenced in a study of T cells in localized non-small cell lung cancer. Using immunoSEQ multiplex PCR, the repertoire was profiled, and TCRdb retains in-frame clones only, with some absent. The sample has 30,000 or so clones, approximately 90% seen once. This specimen was peripheral blood mononuclear cells, taken before any cancer treatment. The source of these receptors is a woman between 40 and 69 years old with stage III lung adenocarcinoma.

The chain combines TRBV9 with TRBJ2-2; TRBD2 aligns across 9 bases. The junction had 5 bases not matched to a gene; V was cut back by 5 bases and J by 0 bases. Germline CDR1 is SGDLS and CDR2 is YYNGEE. The CDR3 is made up of 16 amino acids. The CDR3 DNA reads as TGTGCCAGCAGACGGGGACTAGCACCGAACACCGGGGAGCTGTTTTTT. Translating it yields CASRRGLAPNTGELFF.

The genes are TRBV4-1 and TRBJ1-1, with a possible D match to TRBD1 (5 bases). V dropped 1 base and J dropped 1 base, with 16 bases sitting between them. Germline CDR1 is MGHRA and CDR2 is YSYEKL. The CDR3 is 17 residues long. The CDR3 DNA reads as TGCGCCAGCAGCCAAGTTGGGCAGGGCCGTAAGAACACTGAAGCTTTCTTT. It is translated as CASSQVGQGRKNTEAFF.

The chain joins TRBV19 to TRBJ2-5; D is uncertain. The V gene's germline CDR1 is LNHDA and CDR2 SQIVND (reference sequence). CDR3 size: 13 residues. V gave up 1 base and J gave up 6 bases, with 9 bases separating them. This CDR3 is CASSIGDSKTQYF. The CDR3, as DNA: TGTGCCAGTAGTATAGGGGATTCGAAGACCCAGTACTTC. Variable domain in full (rest from reference TRBV19 and TRBJ2-5): DGGITQSPKYLFRKEGQNVTLSCEQNLNHDAMYWYRQDPGQGLRLIYYSQIVNDFQKGDIAEGYSVSREKKESFPLTVTSAQKNPTAFYLCASSIGDSKTQYFGPGTRLLVL.

This clone occurred once. The genes are TRBV5-4 and TRBJ2-5; D gene uncertain. This CDR3 is 13 amino acids long. Trimming removed 4 bases from V and 5 bases from J, with 12 bases in between. Germline-derived CDR1 and CDR2 are SGHNT and YYREEE (reference sequence). CDR3: CASSQQKDETQYF. The CDR3 nucleotides are TGTGCCAGCAGCCAACAGAAGGATGAGACCCAGTACTTC.

The gene calls are TRBV7-8 and TRBJ2-3; 7 bases agree with TRBD2. CDR3 length equals 14 residues. Germline V gives CDR1 SGHVS, CDR2 FQNEAQ. V shed 5 bases and J 0 bases; nucleotides not matched to a gene: 2. CDR3: CASSRSGSTDTQYF. The CDR3 DNA is TGTGCCAGCAGCCGTAGCGGGAGCACAGATACGCAGTATTTT.

The chain uses TRBV28 and TRBJ1-1, with D possibly matching TRBD1 (5 bases). The CDR3 contains 12 residues. The germline V gene has CDR1 MDHEN and CDR2 SYDVKM. V was cut by 5 bases and J by 7 bases, with 11 bases left in between. CDR3 DNA: TGTGCCAGCAGTCCCGGGGGGGGTGAAGCTTTCTTT. Translation gives CASSPGGGEAFF.

This clone is labeled as medium-sized. V and J are TRBV10-1 and TRBJ2-2, with a weak D call TRBD2 (5 bases). The CDR3 covers 13 residues. V lost 5 bases to trimming and J lost 3 bases, with 7 bases between them. The V gene's germline CDR1 is WNHNN and CDR2 SYGVQD (reference sequence). CDR3: CASSTSDTGELFF. In nucleotides, the CDR3 is TGCGCCAGCAGTACTAGTGACACCGGGGAGCTGTTTTTT.

This clone is classed as medium-sized. This rearrangement joins TRBV29-1 to TRBJ1-5, with D unclear. The CDR3 consists of 12 residues. Trimming stripped 4 bases from V and 0 bases from J, with 4 bases between. The germline V gene has CDR1 SQVTM and CDR2 ANQGSEA. The chain's CDR3 is CSVGHSNQPQHF. As DNA, the CDR3 is TGCAGCGTTGGTCATAGCAATCAGCCCCAGCATTTT.

V and J are TRBV5-1 and TRBJ2-2; 10 nucleotides agree with TRBD2. This CDR3 spans 16 amino acids. The germline gives CDR1 SGHRS, CDR2 YFSETQ. Germline trimming cut 4 bases from V and 2 bases from J; bases unmatched to any gene: 5. The DNA for the CDR3 is TGCGCCAGCAGCAACCCTAGCGGGGGAAACACCGGGGAGCTGTTTTTT. Its protein is CASSNPSGGNTGELFF.

The sample holds one count of this clone. The CDR3 nucleotides read TGTGCCAGCAGCTTGTGGGACAGGGATCCTGAGCAGTTCTTC. The encoded protein is CASSLWDRDPEQFF. The rearrangement joins TRBV5-4 to TRBJ2-1; 9 bases are shared with TRBD1. The CDR3 loop spans 14 amino acids. CDR1 is SGHNT and CDR2 is YYREEE in the germline V gene (reference sequence). V lost 1 base and J lost 9; bases outside the gene matches: 5.

V and J are TRBV4-1 and TRBJ2-3, with 9 positions matching TRBD2. J was trimmed by 4 bases and V by 2 bases; bases with no gene match: 4. The CDR3 length is 15 residues. Looked up from germline, CDR1 is MGHRA and CDR2 is YSYEKL. The CDR3 loop reads CASSQIAGVPDTQYF. The CDR3 coding sequence is TGCGCCAGCAGCCAAATAGCGGGAGTCCCAGATACGCAGTATTTT.

V gene TRBV5-1 combines with J gene TRBJ1-1; the D is unclear. Germline V gene lookup returns CDR1 SGHRS and CDR2 YFSETQ. V shed 6 bases and J shed 5 bases, with 20 bases lying between them. The CDR3 sequence is 15 residues long. This CDR3 is CASTILPTPKTEAFF. CDR3 bases: TGCGCCAGCACCATCCTTCCCACACCTAAGACTGAAGCTTTCTTT.

The genes are TRBV5-1 and TRBJ2-7; tentatively, D is TRBD2 (5 bases). V lost 1 base to trimming and J lost 5 bases, with 13 bases between them. The CDR3 is 14 residues long. Germline V CDR1 and CDR2: SGHRS, YFSETQ. In DNA form, the CDR3 reads TGCGCCAGCAGCTTGTTGGACTCGAACGACGAGCAGTACTTC. It encodes CASSLLDSNDEQYF.

This rearrangement joins TRBV6-1 to TRBJ2-7; TRBD1 matches 7 bases. After removal of 5 bases from V and 0 bases from J, the junction contained 7 bases not matched to a gene. CDR3 length: 15 amino acids. Germline CDR1 and CDR2: MNHNS and SASEGT. The CDR3 sequence is CASSLQGPSSYEQYF. The CDR3 DNA sequence: TGTGCCAGCAGTCTACAGGGGCCCAGCTCCTACGAGCAGTACTTC.

This chain connects TRBV5-4 to TRBJ2-3, with D perhaps TRBD2 (6 bases). The CDR3 has 16 residues. CDR1 is SGHNT and CDR2 is YYREEE in the germline V gene (reference sequence). V was shortened by 2 bases and J by 2 bases, with 15 bases between the two germline ends. In nucleotides, the CDR3 is TGTGCCAGCAGCTTATTTGGAGCGGGTCTCACAGATACGCAGTATTTT. Translated: CASSLFGAGLTDTQYF.

This chain links TRBV2 with TRBJ2-7; weak D call: TRBD1 (5 bases). CDR3 length: 14 residues. Germline V gene sequence: CDR1 SNHLY, CDR2 FYNNEI. With 5 bases removed from V and 5 bases from J, the gap between germline ends came to 16 bases. CDR3 DNA sequence: TGTGCCAGCAGTTACACTTCAGGGTTCAACGAGCAGTACTTC. Its protein is CASSYTSGFNEQYF. The full variable domain, its missing parts supplied by reference TRBV2 and TRBJ2-7, is EPEVTQTPSHQVTQMGQEVILRCVPISNHLYFYWYRQILGQKVEFLVSFYNNEISEKSEIFDDQFSVERPDGSNFTLKIRSTKLEDSAMYFCASSYTSGFNEQYFGPGTRLTVT.

The chain couples TRBV9 to TRBJ2-5; 9 bases align to TRBD2. Trimming took 0 bases from V and 2 from J; bases not matched to a gene: 5. In germline, CDR1 is SGDLS, CDR2 YYNGEE. This CDR3 has 16 amino acids. CDR3 in DNA: TGTGCCAGCAGCGTAGGGGGAGCGGGAGGACAAGAGACCCAGTACTTC. It codes for CASSVGGAGGQETQYF.

The chain joins TRBV15 to TRBJ1-5; D is unclear. The CDR3 is 15 amino acids. Germline V gene lookup returns CDR1 LNHNV and CDR2 YYDKDF (reference sequence). Trimming stripped 2 bases from V and 2 bases from J, with 10 bases between. The CDR3 loop reads CATSRLDVGNQPQHF. The CDR3, as DNA: TGTGCCACCAGCAGACTGGACGTGGGCAATCAGCCCCAGCATTTT.

The chain couples TRBV6-9 to TRBJ1-5; D might be TRBD1 (5 bases). V lost 6 bases and J lost 3, with 15 bases in between. Per germline, CDR1 MNHGY and CDR2 SVAAGI. The CDR3 consists of 15 residues. The CDR3 DNA follows: TGTGCCAGCAGCCCCGGGGCGGGGTTCAATCAGCCCCAGCATTTT. Protein: CASSPGAGFNQPQHF.

The CDR3 region is CASSPRKRGPYEQYF. CDR3 DNA: TGTGCCAGCAGCCCTAGAAAGCGGGGTCCCTACGAGCAGTACTTC. The chain carries TRBV7-8 and TRBJ2-7; 7 bases map to TRBD2. Per the germline V gene, CDR1 is SGHVS and CDR2 is FQNEAQ. Losses at the gene ends were 5 bases for V and 2 bases for J; bases not matched to a gene: 9. CDR3 length: 15 residues. Filled out from reference TRBV7-8 and TRBJ2-7, the complete variable domain reads GAGVSQSPRYKVAKRGQDVALRCDPISGHVSLFWYQQALGQGPEFLTYFQNEAQLDKSGLPSDRFFAERPEGSVSTLKIQRTQQEDSAVYLCASSPRKRGPYEQYFGPGTRLTVT.

The chain couples TRBV7-9 to TRBJ2-7; D unclear. V dropped 3 bases and J dropped 0 bases, with 6 bases sitting between them. The CDR3 runs 13 residues. The germline V gene has CDR1 SEHNR and CDR2 FQNEAQ (reference sequence). The CDR3 DNA reads TGTGCCAGCAGCTTCGGATACTCCTACGAGCAGTACTTC. It translates to CASSFGYSYEQYF.